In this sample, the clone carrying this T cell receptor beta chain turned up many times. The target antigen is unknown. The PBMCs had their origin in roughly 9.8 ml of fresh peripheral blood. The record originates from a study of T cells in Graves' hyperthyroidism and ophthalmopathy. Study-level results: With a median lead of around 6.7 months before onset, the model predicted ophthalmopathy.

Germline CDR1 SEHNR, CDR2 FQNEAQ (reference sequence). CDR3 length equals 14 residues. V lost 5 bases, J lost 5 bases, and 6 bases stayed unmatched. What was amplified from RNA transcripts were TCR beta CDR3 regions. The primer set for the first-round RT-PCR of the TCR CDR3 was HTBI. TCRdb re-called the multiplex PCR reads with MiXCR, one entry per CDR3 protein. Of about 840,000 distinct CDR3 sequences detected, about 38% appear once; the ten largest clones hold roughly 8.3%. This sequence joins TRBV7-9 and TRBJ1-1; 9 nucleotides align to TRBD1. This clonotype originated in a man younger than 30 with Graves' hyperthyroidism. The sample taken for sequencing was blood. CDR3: CASSLTGGVTEAFF. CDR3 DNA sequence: TGTGCCAGCAGCCTTACAGGGGGCGTAACTGAAGCTTTCTTT.